There are many counts of the clone carrying this TCR beta chain. The target antigen is unknown. This entry is derived from a study of Graves' ophthalmopathy and Graves' hyperthyroidism. Study in general: No treatment had been given when peripheral blood was collected at initial diagnosis. Study findings and constraints: As the model predicted ophthalmopathy progression, it achieved a sensitivity of 70.59% and a specificity of approximately 72%.

For repertoire sequencing, the TCR beta CDR3 regions were amplified from RNA transcripts. Second-round multiplex PCR followed a first-round RT-PCR using HTBI primers. Each CDR3 protein gets one entry after TCRdb re-called the multiplex PCR reads with MiXCR. The profile covers about 370,000 distinct CDR3 sequences, with around 19% appearing a single time and around 1.4% taken by the ten largest. Ophthalmopathy donors were characterized by moderate-to-severe activity, CAS of at least 3, NOSPECS of at least 4, and duration under 3 months. This CDR3 region has 15 residues. CDR1 MNHEY and CDR2 SMNVEV come from the germline V gene (reference sequence). The V and J ends lost 6 bases and 1 base, in that order; junction bases with no gene match: 8.

The sequence derives from a woman aged 18 to 35 with Graves' ophthalmopathy. Sequencing used peripheral blood. The chain joins TRBV27 to TRBJ1-1, with TRBD1 matching over 7 bases. The chain's CDR3 is CASRNFGTANTEAFF. The CDR3 DNA reads as TGTGCCAGCAGGAACTTCGGGACAGCGAACACTGAAGCTTTCTTT.